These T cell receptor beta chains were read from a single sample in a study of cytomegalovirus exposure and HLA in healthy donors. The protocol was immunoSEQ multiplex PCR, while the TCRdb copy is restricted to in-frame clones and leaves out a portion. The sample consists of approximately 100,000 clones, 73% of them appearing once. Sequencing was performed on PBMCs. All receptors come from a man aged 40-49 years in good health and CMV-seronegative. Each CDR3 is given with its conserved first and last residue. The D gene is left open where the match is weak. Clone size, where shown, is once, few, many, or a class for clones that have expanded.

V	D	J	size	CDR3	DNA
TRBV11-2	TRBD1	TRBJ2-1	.	CASRSIRPGGSDEQFF	TGTGCCAGCAGGTCTATTCGCCCAGGGGGCTCGGATGAGCAGTTCTTC
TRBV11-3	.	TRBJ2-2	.	CASSLVWAARLFF	TGTGCCAGCAGCTTAGTGTGGGCAGCTCGACTGTTTTTT
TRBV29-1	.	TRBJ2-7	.	CSVLKEGHYEQYF	TGCAGCGTTCTGAAAGAGGGACACTACGAGCAGTACTTC
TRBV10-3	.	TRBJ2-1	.	CALKGNPGNEQFF	TGTGCCTTAAAGGGGAATCCGGGCAATGAGCAGTTCTTC
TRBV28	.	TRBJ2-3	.	CASRSGGGSRTDTQYF	TGTGCCAGCAGGTCCGGCGGGGGCTCTCGCACAGATACGCAGTATTTT
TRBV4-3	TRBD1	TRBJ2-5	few	CASSQERAGGETQYF	TGCGCCAGCAGCCAGGAACGGGCAGGGGGTGAGACCCAGTACTTC
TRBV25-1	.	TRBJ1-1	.	CASSEYTGRANTEAFF	TGTGCCAGCAGTGAATATACCGGCAGGGCTAACACTGAAGCTTTCTTT
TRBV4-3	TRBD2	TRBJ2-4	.	CASSQGLASGGILPAKNIQYF	TGCGCCAGCAGCCAAGGTCTGGCTAGCGGGGGCATACTTCCAGCCAAAAACATTCAGTACTTC
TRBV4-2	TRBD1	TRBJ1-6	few	CASSGGVRQGASPLHF	TGTGCCAGCAGCGGGGGCGTGAGACAGGGTGCCTCACCCCTCCACTTT
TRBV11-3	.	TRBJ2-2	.	CASSLGGGTGELFF	TGTGCCAGCAGCTTAGGGGGAGGCACCGGGGAGCTGTTTTTT
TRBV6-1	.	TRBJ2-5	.	CASREGGGTQYF	TGTGCCAGCAGGGAGGGTGGGGGGACCCAGTACTTC
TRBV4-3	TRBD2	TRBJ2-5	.	CASSQGIAGGRETQYF	TGCGCCAGCAGCCAAGGTATCGCGGGGGGGCGAGAGACCCAGTACTTC
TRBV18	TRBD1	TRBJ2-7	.	CASSPGQGVGEQYF	TGTGCCAGCTCACCGGGACAGGGGGTTGGGGAGCAGTACTTC
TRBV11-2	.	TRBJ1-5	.	CASSPPGGRAQHF	TGTGCCAGCAGCCCACCTGGGGGGAGGGCCCAGCATTTT
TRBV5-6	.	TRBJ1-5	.	CASSLGGLGNQPQHF	TGTGCCAGCAGCTTGGGGGGCTTGGGCAATCAGCCCCAGCATTTT
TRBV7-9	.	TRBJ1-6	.	CASSTPGYNSPLHF	TGTGCCAGCAGCACACCGGGCTATAATTCACCCCTCCACTTT
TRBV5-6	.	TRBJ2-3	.	CASSLGSGVSTDTQYF	TGTGCCAGCAGCTTGGGGTCGGGAGTCAGCACAGATACGCAGTATTTT
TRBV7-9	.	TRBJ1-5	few	CASSLGRNSNQPQHF	TGTGCCAGCAGCTTAGGTCGTAATAGCAATCAGCCCCAGCATTTT